The TCR beta chain under discussion was sequenced for a study of regulatory T cells in long-lasting Graves disease. Study background: Over 5 years of antithyroid drugs with positive TSH receptor antibodies was taken to mean persistent Graves' disease. Whole-study results and caveats: Newly diagnosed Graves' patients had higher TCR diversity than persistent ones.

Described time point: persistent/refractory GD, antithyroid drugs over 5 years with positive TRAb. PBMC-extracted RNA yielded the TCR library. Graves' disease was diagnosed by American Thyroid Association guidelines. Construction of TCR beta libraries relied on iRepertoire HTBI primers and on Arm-PCR targeting CDR3 regions. Authors' processing steps: Across all samples, roughly 62 TRBV segments and about 13 TRBJ segments were identified. TCRdb recomputed calls from the multiplex PCR reads with MiXCR, one row per CDR3 protein. TCRdb, not the authors, supplied the V and J calls. Of 300,000 to 400,000 distinct CDR3 sequences in the sample, around 20% are singletons; the top ten hold 29%. This CDR3 has 15 residues. V shed 4 bases and J shed 3 bases, with 12 bases lying between them. In the case of this clonotype: Its antigen is not identified. This could be a read error, since a much larger clone is one nucleotide away.

The sequence derives from a female donor with Graves disease. The chain has TRBV12-3 or TRBV12-4 and TRBJ1-4; D possibly corresponds to TRBD1 (5 bases). The source material was peripheral blood mononuclear cells (PBMCs), sampled when the disease was refractory, from a patient treated with antithyroid drugs. The CDR3 reads CASSSGLVANEKLFF. DNA of the CDR3: TGTGCCAGCAGTTCGGGACTTGTAGCTAATGAAAAACTGTTTTTT.